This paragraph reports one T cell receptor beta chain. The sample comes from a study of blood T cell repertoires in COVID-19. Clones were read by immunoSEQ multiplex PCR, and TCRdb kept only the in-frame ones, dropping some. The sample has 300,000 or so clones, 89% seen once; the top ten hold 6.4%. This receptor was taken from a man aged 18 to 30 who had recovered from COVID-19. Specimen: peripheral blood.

DNA for the CDR3: TGTGCCGTACAGCTCTCCTACGAGCAGTACTTC. It translates to CAVQLSYEQYF. This rearrangement joins TRBV30 to TRBJ2-7; D remains ambiguous. Per germline, CDR1 GTSNPN and CDR2 SVGIG (reference sequence). This CDR3 is built from 11 residues. The V end lost 8 bases, the J end lost 0 bases, and 8 bases lay between the germline ends.